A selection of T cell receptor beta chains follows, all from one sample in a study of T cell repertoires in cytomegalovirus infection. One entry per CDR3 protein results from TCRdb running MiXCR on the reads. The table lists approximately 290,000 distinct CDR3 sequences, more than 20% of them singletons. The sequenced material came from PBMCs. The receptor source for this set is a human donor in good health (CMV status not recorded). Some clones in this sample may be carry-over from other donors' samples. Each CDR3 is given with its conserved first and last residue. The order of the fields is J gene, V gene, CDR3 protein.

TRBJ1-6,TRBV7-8,CASSYRRVSAKPLHF
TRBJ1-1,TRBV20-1,CSARGGRDTEAFF
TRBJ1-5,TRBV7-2,CASSLRGGGQPQHF
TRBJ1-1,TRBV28,CASSSSPPGGTEAFF
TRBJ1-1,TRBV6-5,CASSRGGGNTEAFF
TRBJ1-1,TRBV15,CATSRDLEGEAFF
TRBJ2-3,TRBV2,CASRTSGADTQYF
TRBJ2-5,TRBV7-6,CASSLGSGKETQYF
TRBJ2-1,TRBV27,CASSEGPSSYNEQFF
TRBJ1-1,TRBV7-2,CASSVQGAVNTEAFF
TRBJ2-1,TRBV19,CASSITGGLYNEQFF
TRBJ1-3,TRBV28,CASSLWTGVTGNTIYF
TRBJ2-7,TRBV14,CASRRFGEQYF
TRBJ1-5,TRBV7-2,CASSSDRGRNQPQHF
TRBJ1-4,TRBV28,CALRGPGDEKLFF
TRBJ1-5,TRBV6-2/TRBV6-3,CASSPRGRGNQPQHF
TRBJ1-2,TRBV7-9,CASSLPGHPGSYGYTF
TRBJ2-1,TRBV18,CASSPPVRGPNNEQFF
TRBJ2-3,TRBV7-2,CASSNMGSSTDTQYF
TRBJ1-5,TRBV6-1,CASRGVRQPQHF
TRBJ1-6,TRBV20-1,CSARDEGRGDSPLHF
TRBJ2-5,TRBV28,CASSKWDRRGYSQETQYF
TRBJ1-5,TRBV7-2,CASSPGVGPQHF
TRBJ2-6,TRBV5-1,CASSLGTGEPGANVLTF
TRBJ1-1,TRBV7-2,CASSLGASTEMGAFF
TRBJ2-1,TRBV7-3,CASSLRSGNEQFF
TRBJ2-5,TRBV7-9,CASSLMSGSGETQYF
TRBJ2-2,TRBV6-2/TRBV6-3,CASSYWVGASGTVANTGELFF
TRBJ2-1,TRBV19,CASSVTGLGYEQFF
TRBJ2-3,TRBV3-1,CASSGTPGDTQYF
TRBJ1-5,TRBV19,CASSSTGGQGHQPQHF
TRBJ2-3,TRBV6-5,CASRPNRWSGSTDTQYF
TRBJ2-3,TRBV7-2,CASSREAPDTQYF
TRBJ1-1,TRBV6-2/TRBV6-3,CASTNGGEAFF
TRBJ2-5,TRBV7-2,CASSLRALGDQYF
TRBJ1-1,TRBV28,CATWLTVNTEAFF
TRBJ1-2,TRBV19,CASSTTGGDGYTF
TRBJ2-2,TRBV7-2,CASSLALGPGELFF
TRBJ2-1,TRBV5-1,CASSPYWGAQDEQFF
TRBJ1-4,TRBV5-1,CASSILQGTNEKLFF
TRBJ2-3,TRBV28,CASSSQADTQYF
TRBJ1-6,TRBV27,CASSQNLSPLHF
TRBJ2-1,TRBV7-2,CASTLGTRTYNEQFF
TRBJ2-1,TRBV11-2,CASSPDTKNNEQFF